This T cell receptor (beta chain) comes out of a study of preoperative IRX-2 immunotherapy in early breast cancer. V was trimmed by 3 bases and J by 2 bases, leaving 13 bases between them. This CDR3 comprises 15 residues. CDR1 and CDR2 from the germline V gene are MGHDK and SYGVNS. Profiling relied on immunoSEQ multiplex PCR, and the TCRdb table lists in-frame clones only, not all of them. The sample shows 9,500 to 14,000 clones, over 80% of them seen only once. The treatment denotes: preoperative locoregional IRX-2 cytokine immunotherapy. This phase Ib study tested locoregional IRX-2 cytokine immunotherapy given before surgery.

The clonotype was recovered from a human donor with breast cancer. Here the sequenced sample was lymph node tissue, taken before IRX-2 immunotherapy. The V call is TRBV25-1, the J call TRBJ1-1, with D tentatively TRBD1 (5 bases). The CDR3 region has the DNA TGTGCCAGCAGTGAGCCGGGACGGGTAAACACTGAAGCTTTCTTT. The encoded protein is CASSEPGRVNTEAFF.